The 20 T cell receptor beta chains below were found in one sample sequenced in a study of blood T cell repertoires in COVID-19. TCRdb's copy holds only in-frame clones and misses some; the assay was immunoSEQ multiplex PCR. The sample consists of approximately 140,000 clones, approximately 80% of them appearing once. Material: PBMCs or T cells enriched from blood (not recorded which). These receptors originate from a man in his forties or fifties in a cohort exposed to, infected with or recovered from COVID-19 (not recorded which).

The rearrangement uses TRBV19 and TRBJ2-5, with a possible D match to TRBD1 (5 bases). The CDR3 length is 13 residues. V lost 5 bases to trimming and J lost 5 bases, with 12 bases between them. CDR1 and CDR2 from the germline V gene are LNHDA and SQIVND (reference sequence). As DNA, the CDR3 is TGTGCCAGTAGTTCGGCAGGGCGGGAGACCCAGTACTTC. Its protein product is CASSSAGRETQYF.

The chain has TRBV19 and TRBJ1-4, with 7 bases aligning to TRBD1. The CDR3 covers 15 residues. From germline, CDR1 is LNHDA and CDR2 SQIVND (reference sequence). J lost 7 bases, V lost 4 bases, and 9 bases had no gene match. The CDR3 reads CASSKGGPVGEKLFF. The CDR3 coding sequence is TGTGCCAGTAGTAAAGGGGGCCCGGTGGGTGAAAAACTGTTTTTT.

The chain has TRBV19 and TRBJ2-5, with TRBD2 identical over 9 bases. V shed 6 bases and J 5 bases; nucleotides not matched to a gene: 7. The CDR3 covers 14 residues. Germline CDR1 and CDR2: LNHDA and SQIVND (reference sequence). CDR3 in DNA: TGTGCCAGTAGCGGGAGGGGGACTAGCGAGACCCAGTACTTC. This encodes CASSGRGTSETQYF.

This clone came up a few times. The rearrangement joins TRBV4-1 to TRBJ2-7; D perhaps matches TRBD2 (6 bases). CDR1 is MGHRA, CDR2 YSYEKL, per germline. Trimming stripped 3 bases from V and 4 bases from J, with 19 bases between. The CDR3 has 16 residues. The CDR3 loop reads CASSHTAGTEWYEQYF. The DNA for the CDR3 is TGCGCCAGCAGCCACACCGCCGGGACTGAGTGGTACGAGCAGTACTTC.

In this sample, this clone turned up once. This chain uses TRBV3-1 (or the pseudogene TRBV3-2) with TRBJ2-5, with D possibly being TRBD2 (6 bases). Trimming took 4 bases from V and 7 from J, leaving 16 bases between them. The CDR3 loop spans 14 amino acids. Germline V gives CDR1 LGHDT, CDR2 YNNKEL (reference sequence). The CDR3 DNA follows: TGTGCCAGCAGCCCGGGGGTCGGGGTTGTGACCCAGTACTTC. It specifies CASSPGVGVVTQYF.

The gene calls are TRBV28 and TRBJ2-7; 11 nucleotides match TRBD1. The CDR3 runs 15 residues. V was clipped by 7 bases and J by 5 bases; unmatched bases: 10. Germline V gene data show CDR1 as MDHEN and CDR2 as SYDVKM. The CDR3 loop reads CASNFGVGQGDEQYF. The CDR3, as DNA: TGTGCCAGCAATTTCGGAGTGGGACAGGGGGACGAGCAGTACTTC.

This sequence joins TRBV5-1 and TRBJ1-3; D ambiguous. This CDR3 contains 15 residues. Trimming removed 1 base at V and 0 bases at J, with 8 bases between. Germline V gene sequence: CDR1 SGHRS, CDR2 YFSETQ. The CDR3 reads CASSLSGGSGNTIYF. The CDR3, as DNA: TGCGCCAGCAGCTTGTCAGGTGGCTCTGGAAACACCATATATTTT.

The chain recombines TRBV20-1 with TRBJ2-5; D unresolved. The CDR3 length is 11 residues. V was pared by 3 bases and J by 5 bases, with 7 bases between. From germline, CDR1 is DFQATT and CDR2 SNEGSKA (reference sequence). The CDR3 here is CSASLSETQYF. CDR3 sequence (DNA): TGCAGTGCTAGTCTTAGCGAGACCCAGTACTTC.

The chain recombines TRBV7-2 with TRBJ1-2; tentative D call: TRBD1 (5 bases). CDR3 length equals 14 residues. Germline V gene sequence: CDR1 SGHTA, CDR2 FQGNSA. V lost 5 bases to trimming and J lost 2 bases, with 12 bases between them. CDR3: CASSRQLPNYGYTF. The CDR3 DNA reads as TGTGCCAGCAGCAGACAGCTGCCCAACTATGGCTACACCTTC.

The V gene is TRBV5-1, the J gene TRBJ2-3, with TRBD1 matching 7 bases. The V gene's germline CDR1 is SGHRS and CDR2 YFSETQ. The length of the CDR3 is 16 residues. Trimming removed 1 base from V and 0 bases from J; junction bases left unmatched: 5. Here the CDR3 DNA reads TGCGCCAGCAGCTTGAGCTGGACAGGCAGCACAGATACGCAGTATTTT. Protein sequence: CASSLSWTGSTDTQYF. The complete variable domain, with remaining parts taken from reference TRBV5-1 and TRBJ2-3, reads KAGVTQTPRYLIKTRGQQVTLSCSPISGHRSVSWYQQTPGQGLQFLFEYFSETQRNKGNFPGRFSGRQFSNSRSEMNVSTLELGDSALYLCASSLSWTGSTDTQYFGPGTRLTVL.

The CDR3 spells CASSRTENYGYTF. The CDR3 DNA sequence: TGTGCCAGCAGCAGGACAGAAAACTATGGCTACACCTTC. The rearrangement uses TRBV12-3 or TRBV12-4 and TRBJ1-2; D may be TRBD1 (6 bases). Trimming took off 6 bases at V and 2 bases at J, with 10 bases between the two ends. The CDR3 runs 13 residues.

The rearrangement uses TRBV5-4 and TRBJ2-5, with 8 bases that match TRBD1. Per the germline V gene, CDR1 is SGHNT and CDR2 is YYREEE (reference sequence). V lost 3 bases, J lost 5 bases, and 12 bases stayed unmatched. This CDR3 spans 16 amino acids. The CDR3 nucleotides are TGTGCCAGCAGCTCCCCGACAGGGGTGGGATTGGAGACCCAGTACTTC. This encodes CASSSPTGVGLETQYF.

The chain uses TRBV18 and TRBJ1-3; possibly TRBD1 for D (6 bases). Trimming shortened V by 1 base and J by 5 bases, and 12 bases separated the two germline ends. The CDR3 runs to 15 residues. Germline assignment: CDR1 KGHSH and CDR2 LQKENI. The DNA of the CDR3 is TGTGCCAGCTCACCACGGCAGGGGACGAGAAACACCATATATTTT. It yields the protein CASSPRQGTRNTIYF.

The chain carries TRBV5-1 and TRBJ2-2; 9 nucleotides agree with TRBD1. This CDR3 has 15 amino acids. Looked up from germline, CDR1 is SGHRS and CDR2 is YFSETQ. J gave up 6 bases and V 2 bases, and 5 bases lay outside the gene matches. This chain's CDR3 is CASSFGQGPSGELFF. The CDR3 bases are TGCGCCAGCAGCTTCGGACAGGGGCCTTCCGGGGAGCTGTTTTTT.

This clone was seen only a few times. J is TRBJ2-3 and V is TRBV10-3; 9 bases map to TRBD2. This CDR3 spans 14 amino acids. Germline assignment: CDR1 ENHRY and CDR2 SYGVKD. V was clipped by 4 bases and J by 1 base; unmatched bases: 0. The CDR3: CAISGTSGTDTQYF. In DNA form, the CDR3 reads TGTGCCATCAGTGGGACTAGCGGCACAGATACGCAGTATTTT.

This clone showed up just once. This chain connects TRBV6-5 to TRBJ2-7, with D perhaps TRBD1 (5 bases). This CDR3 is 14 amino acids long. Trimming removed 6 bases from V and 1 base from J, with 13 bases in between. In germline, CDR1 is MNHEY, CDR2 SVGAGI. For the CDR3, the DNA is TGTGCCAGCAGGAGCTTGACAGCGTCCTACGAGCAGTACTTC. Its translation is CASRSLTASYEQYF.

The V gene is TRBV5-4, the J gene TRBJ1-1; D unclear. V was shortened by 6 bases and J by 0 bases, with 6 bases between the two germline ends. This CDR3 is 12 amino acids long. Germline assignment: CDR1 SGHNT and CDR2 YYREEE (reference sequence). In nucleotides, the CDR3 is TGTGCCAGCAACGGGGTGAACACTGAAGCTTTCTTT. This translates into CASNGVNTEAFF.

This chain joins TRBV14 and TRBJ1-5, with unresolved D. CDR1 SGHDN and CDR2 FVKESK come from the germline V gene. The CDR3 extends over 16 amino acids. Trimming left V 2 bases short and J 4 bases short, with 15 bases between. CDR3: CASSQKGIGDNQPQHF. Written as DNA, the CDR3 is TGTGCCAGCAGCCAAAAGGGAATCGGGGATAATCAGCCCCAGCATTTT.

The chain recombines TRBV11-2 with TRBJ1-5; D gene ambiguous. V lost 3 bases to trimming and J lost 0 bases, with 9 bases between them. The CDR3 covers 15 residues. CDR1 is SGHAT and CDR2 is FQNNGV in the germline V gene. The CDR3 is CASSLTPYSNQPQHF. The CDR3 region has the DNA TGTGCCAGCAGCTTGACACCTTATAGCAATCAGCCCCAGCATTTT. The whole variable domain, remainder taken from reference TRBV11-2 and TRBJ1-5, is EAGVAQSPRYKIIEKRQSVAFWCNPISGHATLYWYQQILGQGPKLLIQFQNNGVVDDSQLPKDRFSAERLKGVDSTLKIQPAKLEDSAVYLCASSLTPYSNQPQHFGDGTRLSIL.

This chain links TRBV18 with TRBJ2-1; 11 bases map to TRBD1. The junction had 6 bases not matched to a gene; V was cut back by 5 bases and J by 6 bases. Germline V lookup: CDR1 KGHSH, CDR2 LQKENI. The CDR3 spans 15 residues. CDR3: CASSISGTGGNEQFF. The CDR3 bases are TGTGCCAGCTCAATATCCGGGACAGGGGGCAATGAGCAGTTCTTC.